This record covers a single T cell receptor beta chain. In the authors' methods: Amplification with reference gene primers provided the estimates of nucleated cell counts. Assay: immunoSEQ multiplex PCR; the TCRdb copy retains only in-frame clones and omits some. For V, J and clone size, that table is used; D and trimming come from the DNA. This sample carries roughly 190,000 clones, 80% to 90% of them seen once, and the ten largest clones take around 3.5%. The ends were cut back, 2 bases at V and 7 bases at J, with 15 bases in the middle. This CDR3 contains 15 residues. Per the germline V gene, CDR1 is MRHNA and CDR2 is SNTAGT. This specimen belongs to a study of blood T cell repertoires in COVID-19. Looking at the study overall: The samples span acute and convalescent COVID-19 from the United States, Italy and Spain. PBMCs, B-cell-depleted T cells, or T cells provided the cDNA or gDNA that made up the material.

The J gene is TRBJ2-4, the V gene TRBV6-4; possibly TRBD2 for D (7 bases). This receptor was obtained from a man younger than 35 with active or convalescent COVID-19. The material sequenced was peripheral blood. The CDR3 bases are TGTGCCAGCAGTGACACTTTCGGGGGGCACAACATTCAGTACTTC. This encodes CASSDTFGGHNIQYF.